The 23 T cell receptor beta chains in this list originate from one sample, sequenced in a study of blood T cell repertoires in COVID-19. Profiling relied on immunoSEQ multiplex PCR, and the TCRdb table lists in-frame clones only, not all of them. Altogether more than 60,000 clones are present, 86% being singletons, with the ten largest covering 3.5% to 5.5%. Sequences were obtained from peripheral blood. The origin of the receptors is a man aged 45 to 65 with active COVID-19.

This clone showed up just once. The gene calls are TRBV28 and TRBJ1-2; a weak D match, TRBD1 (5 bases). There are 14 residues in the CDR3. Trimming took off 1 base at V and 4 bases at J, with 10 bases between the two ends. The germline V gene encodes CDR1 MDHEN and CDR2 SYDVKM. The CDR3: CASSLFRGGYGYTF. The CDR3 DNA sequence: TGTGCCAGCAGTTTATTCCGGGGGGGCTATGGCTACACCTTC.

The chain has TRBV9 and TRBJ2-5; TRBD2 agrees at 8 bases. The CDR3 length is 15 residues. With 4 bases clipped from V and 3 bases from J, the junction kept 8 bases outside the gene matches. Germline values: CDR1 SGDLS, CDR2 YYNGEE. The CDR3 loop reads CASSPTGRGEETQYF. In DNA form, the CDR3 reads TGTGCCAGCAGCCCAACTGGGCGGGGGGAAGAGACCCAGTACTTC.

The V and J genes are TRBV6-5 and TRBJ2-1; 7 bases agree with TRBD2. The CDR3 contains 15 residues. Germline V CDR1 and CDR2: MNHEY, SVGAGI. Losses at the gene ends were 4 bases for V and 7 bases for J; bases not matched to a gene: 10. CDR3 nucleotide sequence: TGTGCCAGCAGTTCCGGGTCGGGAGGAGGGAATGAGCAGTTCTTC. It codes for CASSSGSGGGNEQFF.

The chain joins TRBV5-4 to TRBJ2-1; 7 bases line up with TRBD1. Germline assignment: CDR1 SGHNT and CDR2 YYREEE (reference sequence). The CDR3 covers 15 residues. V was clipped by 5 bases and J by 6 bases; unmatched bases: 11. Written as DNA, the CDR3 is TGTGCCAGCAGTCGACAGGGTGTAACGGGCAATGAGCAGTTCTTC. Translating gives CASSRQGVTGNEQFF.

Only one count was recorded for this clone. The chain uses TRBV7-2 and TRBJ2-1; 11 bases line up with TRBD2. The CDR3 totals 16 residues. V trimming: 5 bases; J trimming: 4 bases; junction bases outside the gene matches: 7. Germline V gene lookup returns CDR1 SGHTA and CDR2 FQGNSA. The CDR3 region is CASSRSGRDFYNEQFF. CDR3 in DNA: TGTGCCAGCAGCCGTAGCGGGAGGGACTTTTACAATGAGCAGTTCTTC.

The chain couples TRBV19 to TRBJ2-3, with unresolved D. CDR1 is LNHDA and CDR2 is SQIVND in the germline V gene (reference sequence). The CDR3 is 12 amino acids. Trimming shortened V by 11 bases and J by 4 bases, and 13 bases separated the two germline ends. CDR3 amino acids: CAVGPGPDTQYF. The CDR3 bases are TGTGCCGTCGGTCCAGGCCCAGATACGCAGTATTTT. The full variable domain, completed using reference TRBV19 and TRBJ2-3, is DGGITQSPKYLFRKEGQNVTLSCEQNLNHDAMYWYRQDPGQGLRLIYYSQIVNDFQKGDIAEGYSVSREKKESFPLTVTSAQKNPTAFYLCAVGPGPDTQYFGPGTRLTVL.

The V call is TRBV19, the J call TRBJ2-3; no definite D call. The CDR3 has 15 residues. Germline values: CDR1 LNHDA, CDR2 SQIVND (reference sequence). V was shortened by 0 bases and J by 0 bases, with 7 bases between the two germline ends. In DNA form, the CDR3 reads TGTGCCAGTAGTATAGATCTAGTTAGCACAGATACGCAGTATTTT. Translation gives CASSIDLVSTDTQYF.

This clone showed up just a few times. V and J are TRBV4-2 and TRBJ2-2, with 8 positions matching TRBD1. CDR1 is LGHNA and CDR2 is YNFKEQ in the germline V gene. The V gene end was trimmed by 6 bases and the J gene end by 1 base; junction bases not matched to a gene: 4. This CDR3 is built from 15 residues. The CDR3 coding sequence is TGTGCCAGCAGTCCCGGGACAGGGAACACCGGGGAGCTGTTTTTT. Protein sequence: CASSPGTGNTGELFF.

A note on this clone: This specimen includes other DNA sequences encoding the same CDR3. The chain couples TRBV27 to TRBJ1-2, with D possibly TRBD1 on 5 matching bases. V was cut by 2 bases and J by 5 bases, with 9 bases left in between. This CDR3 region has 13 residues. Looked up from germline, CDR1 is MNHEY and CDR2 is SMNVEV (reference sequence). CDR3 coding DNA: TGTGCCAGCAGTTTACAGGGAGGGTATGGCTACACCTTC. Its translation is CASSLQGGYGYTF.

The chain has TRBV27 and TRBJ1-4, with a weak D call TRBD1 (6 bases). There are 14 residues in the CDR3. Per the germline V gene, CDR1 is MNHEY and CDR2 is SMNVEV (reference sequence). V was pared by 3 bases and J by 10 bases, with 15 bases between. The CDR3 reads CASSLATGWGKLFF. As DNA, the CDR3 is TGTGCCAGCAGTTTGGCTACAGGGTGGGGAAAACTGTTTTTT.

Remarks on this clone: Other nucleotide sequences from this sample produce the same CDR3. The chain links TRBV4-3 to TRBJ1-6, with 8 bases identical to TRBD1. Germline V lookup: CDR1 LGHNA, CDR2 YSLEER. This CDR3 comprises 14 residues. V dropped 4 bases and J dropped 7; count of bases not matched to a gene: 3. The CDR3 nucleotides read TGCGCCAGCAGCCCCGGACAGGGCAATTCACCCCTCCACTTT. Translated: CASSPGQGNSPLHF.

This clone was recorded only once. The V and J genes are TRBV6-5 and TRBJ1-1; TRBD1 matches at 7 bases. This CDR3 has 15 residues. CDR1 MNHEY and CDR2 SVGAGI come from the germline V gene. Unmatched junction bases numbered 8, after V lost 6 bases and J lost 1 base. The CDR3 here is CASSDTGAANTEAFF. The CDR3 DNA reads as TGTGCCAGCAGCGATACAGGGGCCGCGAACACTGAAGCTTTCTTT.

CDR3 coding DNA: TGCGCCAGCAGTTCGGGCTCTGGGGCCAACGTCCTGACTTTC. Residues: CASSSGSGANVLTF. The V gene is TRBV5-1, the J gene TRBJ2-6, with D uncertain. Per the germline V gene, CDR1 is SGHRS and CDR2 is YFSETQ. CDR3 size: 14 residues. V was clipped by 5 bases and J by 0 bases, with 6 bases between them.

V and J are TRBV29-1 and TRBJ2-5; D is perhaps TRBD1 (5 bases). The CDR3 has 12 residues. Germline CDR1 and CDR2: SQVTM and ANQGSEA. Between the trimmed V and J ends, which lost 7 bases and 5 bases, there was a span of 14 bases. CDR3 nucleotide sequence: TGCAGCGCTCGGACAAAGAGGGAGACCCAGTACTTC. It is translated as CSARTKRETQYF.

This sequence joins TRBV10-3 and TRBJ1-1; tentative D call: TRBD1 (5 bases). The CDR3 is 15 amino acids. In germline, CDR1 is ENHRY, CDR2 SYGVKD. V lost 4 bases to trimming and J lost 6 bases, with 18 bases between them. CDR3 in DNA: TGTGCCATCAGTGGAGTTGGCGACTTGGGGCCTGAAGCTTTCTTT. Translating gives CAISGVGDLGPEAFF.

V and J are TRBV9 and TRBJ2-7; 12 positions agree with TRBD1. The germline V gene encodes CDR1 SGDLS and CDR2 YYNGEE. V gave up 3 bases and J gave up 0 bases; unmatched junction bases: 4. CDR3 length: 16 residues. The CDR3 loop reads CASSAGTGGLSYEQYF. The CDR3 DNA follows: TGTGCCAGCAGCGCAGGGACAGGGGGCCTCTCCTACGAGCAGTACTTC.

The genes are TRBV9 and TRBJ2-7; D is unresolved. Germline V gene data show CDR1 as SGDLS and CDR2 as YYNGEE. V was pared by 0 bases and J by 0 bases, with 4 bases between. The CDR3 runs 13 residues. As DNA, the CDR3 is TGTGCCAGCAGCGTAGCGGGCTCCTACGAGCAGTACTTC. Its protein is CASSVAGSYEQYF.

V and J are TRBV7-2 and TRBJ1-6; maybe TRBD1 (6 bases). There are 14 residues in the CDR3. V lost 1 base to trimming and J lost 11 bases, with 12 bases between them. Germline V gene sequence: CDR1 SGHTA, CDR2 FQGNSA. The CDR3 protein is CASSLVVQGTPLHF. Here the CDR3 DNA reads TGTGCCAGCAGCTTAGTAGTTCAGGGGACACCCCTCCACTTT.

This chain connects TRBV6-2 or TRBV6-3 to TRBJ2-2; no firm D call. Trimming pared 5 bases from V and 5 bases from J, leaving 9 bases between. CDR1 is MNHEY, CDR2 SVGEGT, per germline. The CDR3 loop spans 13 amino acids. Here the CDR3 DNA reads TGTGCCAGCAGTCTTGTCCTAACCGGGGAGCTGTTTTTT. Amino acids: CASSLVLTGELFF.

Concerning this clone: One end of the junction does not line up with germline, which may come from a read error. This rearrangement joins TRBV7-7 to TRBJ2-7; TRBD1 matches 8 bases. The CDR3 has 15 residues. Germline V gives CDR1 SSHAT, CDR2 FNYEAQ (reference sequence). The CDR3 DNA follows: TGTGCTAGCAGCTTAGGGACAGGTGGCTCCTACGAGCAGTACTTC. Amino acids: CASSLGTGGSYEQYF.

The chain joins TRBV29-1 to TRBJ2-3, with unresolved D. Germline CDR1 and CDR2: SQVTM and ANQGSEA. The CDR3 is 13 residues long. V was cut by 8 bases and J by 4 bases, with 16 bases left in between. CDR3 DNA: TGCAGCTCTGGAGCCGAATGGGCAGATACGCAGTATTTT. Protein: CSSGAEWADTQYF.

The chain employs TRBV7-2 and TRBJ1-4, with TRBD1 matching 12 bases. The CDR3 length is 14 residues. Unmatched junction bases numbered 3, after V lost 5 bases and J lost 8 bases. Germline-derived CDR1 and CDR2 are SGHTA and FQGNSA. CDR3 in DNA: TGTGCCAGCAGCCGGGACAGGGGGCGGGAAAAACTGTTTTTT. Translating gives CASSRDRGREKLFF.

This rearrangement joins TRBV7-2 to TRBJ2-5, with D possibly matching TRBD1 (6 bases). Germline CDR1 is SGHTA and CDR2 is FQGNSA. The ends were cut back, 4 bases at V and 2 bases at J, with 14 bases in the middle. The CDR3 length is 15 residues. The CDR3 region has the DNA TGTGCCAGCAGCTCCTCGGGACATCGTCAAGAGACCCAGTACTTC. Translation: CASSSSGHRQETQYF.